One and the same sample provided the 18 T cell receptor beta chains below, sequenced in a study of Ad26.COV2.S vaccination and SARS-CoV-2 variants. Treatment here: 19 received Ad26.COV2.S at low or high dose, single or two shots; about five received placebo; per-sample allocation not given. Samples were taken on day 63 after the first vaccine or placebo injection. Generated by immunoSEQ multiplex PCR, the TCRdb table keeps only in-frame clones and is missing some. Of over 400,000 clones listed, about 88% are singletons. Source: peripheral blood, taken in a trial of Ad26.COV2.S vaccine versus placebo. All receptors come from a person between 18 and 59 years old who received the Ad26.COV2.S COVID-19 vaccine or a placebo.

The chain uses TRBV24-1 and TRBJ2-3; tentative D call: TRBD2 (7 bases). This CDR3 region has 17 residues. V lost 1 base, J lost 4 bases, and 17 bases lay in between. The germline gives CDR1 KGHDR, CDR2 SFDVKD. Written as DNA, the CDR3 is TGTGCCACCAGTGATTTTAAGGGGGGGGCCCCTGCAGATACGCAGTATTTT. Protein sequence: CATSDFKGGAPADTQYF.

The J gene is TRBJ2-5, the V gene TRBV6-5, with D perhaps matching TRBD2 (7 bases). V was trimmed by 4 bases and J by 3 bases, leaving 15 bases between them. Germline loops: CDR1 MNHEY, CDR2 SVGAGI. The CDR3 covers 15 residues. The CDR3: CASSWGGAAKETQYF. The CDR3 DNA is TGTGCCAGCAGTTGGGGGGGCGCCGCGAAAGAGACCCAGTACTTC.

This chain uses TRBV7-3 with TRBJ2-2; 8 bases are shared with TRBD1. The CDR3 length is 15 residues. Trimming removed 1 base from V and 6 bases from J; junction bases left unmatched: 4. The germline CDR1 and CDR2 sequences are SGHTA and FQGTGA. CDR3 coding DNA: TGTGCCAGCAGCTTAAATCCGGGACAGGCCGGGGAGCTGTTTTTT. Protein: CASSLNPGQAGELFF.

This chain uses TRBV28 with TRBJ2-7; D is undetermined. This CDR3 is 13 amino acids long. Germline CDR1 and CDR2: MDHEN and SYDVKM. Trimming took 6 bases from V and 1 from J, leaving 10 bases between them. Here the CDR3 DNA reads TGTGCCAGCAGCCCGCAGACATCCTACGAGCAGTACGTC. It is translated as CASSPQTSYEQYV.

V is TRBV2 and J is TRBJ2-1; D not certain. The germline gives CDR1 SNHLY, CDR2 FYNNEI. The CDR3 runs 14 residues. V lost 1 base, J lost 0 bases, and 4 bases lay in between. CDR3 in DNA: TGTGCCAGCAGTGAAGACAGCTCCTACAATGAGCAGTTCTTC. This translates into CASSEDSSYNEQFF.

The rearrangement links TRBV7-2 to TRBJ1-2, with D uncertain. The V gene lost 1 base and the J gene lost 4 bases, with 10 bases spanning the gap. There are 14 residues in the CDR3. Germline loops: CDR1 SGHTA, CDR2 FQGNSA. The chain's CDR3 is CASSLGYQTYGYTF. The DNA of the CDR3 is TGTGCCAGCAGCTTAGGTTACCAGACCTATGGCTACACCTTC. Combining the CDR3 with reference TRBV7-2 and TRBJ1-2 gives the whole variable domain GAGVSQSPSNKVTEKGKDVELRCDPISGHTALYWYRQSLGQGLEFLIYFQGNSAPDKSGLPSDRFSAERTGGSVSTLTIQRTQQEDSAVYLCASSLGYQTYGYTFGSGTRLTVV.

The rearrangement uses TRBV2 and TRBJ2-7; D could derive from TRBD1 or TRBD2 (5 bases each). CDR1 SNHLY and CDR2 FYNNEI come from the germline V gene. The CDR3 sequence is 14 residues long. The V and J ends lost 7 bases and 2 bases respectively, with 15 bases between them. CDR3 DNA: TGTGCCAGCACTTACTGGGACCGAGCCTACGAGCAGTACTTC. Translated, it gives CASTYWDRAYEQYF.

The chain recombines TRBV28 with TRBJ2-7; 9 bases match TRBD1. V shed 5 bases and J 3 bases; nucleotides not matched to a gene: 5. The germline gives CDR1 MDHEN, CDR2 SYDVKM. This CDR3 contains 14 residues. The CDR3: CASSAGTGLYEQYF. The CDR3 bases are TGTGCCAGCAGTGCCGGGACAGGGCTCTACGAGCAGTACTTC.

The CDR3 sequence: CASSVEGSARDGYTF. As DNA, the CDR3 is TGTGCCAGCAGCGTAGAGGGGTCGGCTAGGGATGGCTACACCTTC. J is TRBJ1-2 and V is TRBV9; tentative D call: TRBD1 (5 bases). CDR1 is SGDLS, CDR2 YYNGEE, per germline. The CDR3 totals 15 residues. V lost 0 bases to trimming and J lost 6 bases, with 15 bases between them.

This chain joins TRBV10-3 and TRBJ2-1; no clear D gene. This CDR3 has 14 residues. Per germline, CDR1 ENHRY and CDR2 SYGVKD. Trimming took 2 bases from V and 0 from J, leaving 5 bases between them. The CDR3 region is CAISETSSYNEQFF. CDR3 nucleotide sequence: TGTGCCATCAGTGAGACCAGCTCCTACAATGAGCAGTTCTTC.

The table lists this clone with a count of one. This chain uses TRBV2 with TRBJ2-2, with 9 bases matching TRBD2. Losses at the gene ends were 11 bases for V and 4 bases for J; bases not matched to a gene: 8. Per germline, CDR1 SNHLY and CDR2 FYNNEI. CDR3 length equals 14 residues. The CDR3 here is CAQGREGRTGELFF. In DNA form, the CDR3 reads TGTGCCCAGGGGCGGGAGGGACGCACCGGGGAGCTGTTTTTT. The entire variable domain, with the rest obtained from reference TRBV2 and TRBJ2-2, is as follows: EPEVTQTPSHQVTQMGQEVILRCVPISNHLYFYWYRQILGQKVEFLVSFYNNEISEKSEIFDDQFSVERPDGSNFTLKIRSTKLEDSAMYFCAQGREGRTGELFFGEGSRLTVL.

The rearrangement links TRBV7-3 to TRBJ2-7, with D possibly called TRBD1 or TRBD2 (5 bases each). The V gene lost 1 base and the J gene lost 7 bases, with 14 bases spanning the gap. Germline CDR1 and CDR2: SGHTA and FQGTGA. The CDR3 consists of 14 residues. The CDR3 DNA reads as TGTGCCAGCAGCTTAAGCCAGGGACGGGGAGAGCAGTACTTC. This sequence encodes CASSLSQGRGEQYF.

The chain uses TRBV4-2 and TRBJ2-6; D is ambiguous. V lost 4 bases to trimming and J lost 0 bases, with 7 bases between them. The length of the CDR3 is 15 residues. Germline loops: CDR1 LGHNA, CDR2 YNFKEQ. The chain's CDR3 is CASSLTYSGANVLTF. CDR3 DNA sequence: TGTGCCAGCAGCCTAACCTACTCTGGGGCCAACGTCCTGACTTTC.

The V call is TRBV5-4, the J call TRBJ1-2; D might be TRBD1 (5 bases). The germline gives CDR1 SGHNT, CDR2 YYREEE (reference sequence). This CDR3 has 15 residues. V was pared by 0 bases and J by 6 bases, with 15 bases between. CDR3 protein: CASSLAANQGHGYTF. Here the CDR3 DNA reads TGTGCCAGCAGCTTGGCCGCAAATCAGGGACATGGCTACACCTTC.

The CDR3 spells CASSWDRDYEQYF. The CDR3 bases are TGTGCCAGCAGCTGGGACAGGGATTACGAGCAGTACTTC. The chain combines TRBV7-2 with TRBJ2-7, with 9 nucleotides matching TRBD1. Germline CDR1 is SGHTA and CDR2 is FQGNSA. The ends lost 4 bases at V and 4 bases at J; junction bases unmatched: 2. This CDR3 comprises 13 residues.

This clone was recorded once. The chain combines TRBV18 with TRBJ2-1; D might be TRBD2 (5 bases). CDR3 length equals 13 residues. V lost 0 bases, J lost 6 bases, and 6 bases lay in between. The V gene's germline CDR1 is KGHSH and CDR2 LQKENI. CDR3 region: CASSPPRGNEQFF. The CDR3 DNA sequence: TGTGCCAGCTCACCACCCCGGGGCAATGAGCAGTTCTTC.

The CDR3 reads CASRSVATFF. The CDR3 nucleotides are TGTGCCAGTAGGTCGGTCGCGACTTTCTTT. This sequence joins TRBV19 and TRBJ1-1; D gene unclear. CDR1 and CDR2 from the germline V gene are LNHDA and SQIVND (reference sequence). The V gene lost 6 bases and the J gene lost 12 bases, with 11 bases spanning the gap. The CDR3 contains 10 residues.

Only a few counts were recorded for this clone. Other DNA sequences in this specimen translate into the identical CDR3. The chain has TRBV4-2 and TRBJ2-7; D is unclear. The length of the CDR3 is 13 residues. CDR1 and CDR2 from the germline V gene are LGHNA and YNFKEQ. V dropped 0 bases and J dropped 2 bases, with 5 bases sitting between them. In nucleotides, the CDR3 is TGTGCCAGCAGCCAAGACAGGACCTACGAGCAGTACTTC. Its translation is CASSQDRTYEQYF.